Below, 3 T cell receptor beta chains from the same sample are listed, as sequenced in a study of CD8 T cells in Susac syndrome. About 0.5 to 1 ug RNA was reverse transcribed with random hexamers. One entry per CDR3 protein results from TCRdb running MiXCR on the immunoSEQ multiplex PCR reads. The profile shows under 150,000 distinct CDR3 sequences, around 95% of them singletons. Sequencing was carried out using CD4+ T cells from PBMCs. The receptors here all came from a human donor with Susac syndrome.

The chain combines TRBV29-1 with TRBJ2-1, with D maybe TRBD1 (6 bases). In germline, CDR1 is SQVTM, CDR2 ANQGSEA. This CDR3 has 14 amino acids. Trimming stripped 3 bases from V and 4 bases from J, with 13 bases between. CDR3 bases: TGCAGCGTTGACGGGGACAAAGTATACAATGAGCAGTTCTTC. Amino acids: CSVDGDKVYNEQFF.

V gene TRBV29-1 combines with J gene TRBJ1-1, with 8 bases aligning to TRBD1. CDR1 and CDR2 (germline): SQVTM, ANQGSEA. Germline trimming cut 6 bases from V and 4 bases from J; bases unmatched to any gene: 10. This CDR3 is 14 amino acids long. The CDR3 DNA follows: TGCAGCGTCCGACGGACAGGGCTCGGCACTGAAGCTTTCTTT. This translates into CSVRRTGLGTEAFF.

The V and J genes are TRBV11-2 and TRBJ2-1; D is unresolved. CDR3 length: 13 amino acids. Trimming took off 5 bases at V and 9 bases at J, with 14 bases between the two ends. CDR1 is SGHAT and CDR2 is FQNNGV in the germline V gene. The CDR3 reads CASSLGIRVEQFF. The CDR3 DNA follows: TGTGCCAGCAGCCTGGGGATTAGGGTTGAGCAGTTCTTC.